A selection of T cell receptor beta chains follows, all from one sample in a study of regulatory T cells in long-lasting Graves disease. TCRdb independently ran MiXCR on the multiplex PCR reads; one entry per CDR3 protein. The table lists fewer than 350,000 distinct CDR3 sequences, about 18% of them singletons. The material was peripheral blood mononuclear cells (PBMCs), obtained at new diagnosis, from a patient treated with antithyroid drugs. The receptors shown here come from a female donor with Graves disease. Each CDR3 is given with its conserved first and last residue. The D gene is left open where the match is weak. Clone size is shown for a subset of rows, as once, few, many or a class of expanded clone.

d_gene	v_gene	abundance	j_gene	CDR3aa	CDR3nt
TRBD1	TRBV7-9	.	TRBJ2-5	CASSLRGQDGIETQYF	TGTGCCAGCAGCCTCAGGGGGCAGGATGGTATAGAGACCCAGTACTTC
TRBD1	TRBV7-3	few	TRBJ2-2	CASRQGQGETGELFF	TGTGCCAGCAGACAGGGACAGGGAGAGACCGGGGAGCTGTTTTTT
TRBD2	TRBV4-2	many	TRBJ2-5	CASSPGLAGNKTQYF	TGTGCCAGCAGCCCAGGACTAGCGGGAAATAAGACCCAGTACTTC
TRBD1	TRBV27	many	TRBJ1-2	CASSSRQGVGGYTF	TGTGCCAGCAGTTCCCGACAGGGTGTAGGGGGCTACACCTTC
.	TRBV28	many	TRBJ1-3	CASSSPGQGKGNTIYF	TGTGCCAGCAGTTCCCCGGGGCAGGGCAAAGGAAACACCATATATTTT
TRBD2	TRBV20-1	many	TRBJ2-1	CSARAPGGGLAGNEQFF	TGCAGTGCTAGAGCTCCGGGAGGGGGGCTAGCGGGCAATGAGCAGTTCTTC
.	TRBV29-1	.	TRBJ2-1	CSVEDWRDEQFF	TGCAGCGTTGAAGATTGGCGCGATGAGCAGTTCTTC
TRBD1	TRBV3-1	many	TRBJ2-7	CASSLKGAHEQYF	TGTGCCAGCAGCCTAAAGGGGGCCCACGAGCAGTACTTC
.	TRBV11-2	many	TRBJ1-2	CASNTHEGGLDYGYTF	TGTGCCAGCAACACTCACGAGGGGGGGCTGGACTATGGCTACACCTTC
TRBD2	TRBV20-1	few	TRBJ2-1	CSARDLLAGSNEQFF	TGCAGTGCTAGAGATTTACTAGCGGGAAGCAATGAGCAGTTCTTC
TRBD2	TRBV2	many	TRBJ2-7	CASDPEGLAGGPGRYEQYF	TGTGCCAGCGATCCTGAGGGACTAGCGGGAGGGCCCGGGCGCTACGAGCAGTACTTC
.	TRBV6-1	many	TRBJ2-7	CASSRGANSYEQYF	TGTGCCTCGTCGAGAGGGGCGAACTCCTACGAGCAGTACTTC
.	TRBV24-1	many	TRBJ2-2	CATSDYGGSAGELFF	TGTGCCACCAGTGATTATGGGGGCAGTGCCGGGGAGCTGTTTTTT
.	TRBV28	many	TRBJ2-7	CASSLFGGAGEQYF	TGTGCCAGCAGTTTATTCGGCGGGGCAGGGGAGCAGTACTTC
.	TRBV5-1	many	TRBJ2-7	CASSLRSGAWEQYF	TGCGCCAGCAGCTTGAGGTCAGGGGCGTGGGAGCAGTACTTC
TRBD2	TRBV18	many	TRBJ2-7	CASSPDGWRGTYEQYF	TGTGCCAGCTCCCCCGACGGTTGGCGGGGGACCTACGAGCAGTACTTC
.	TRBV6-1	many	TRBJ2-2	CASTRWLGPTNTGELFF	TGTGCCAGCACCCGTTGGTTGGGACCGACGAACACCGGGGAGCTGTTTTTT
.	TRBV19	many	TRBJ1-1	CASRETLPNTEAFF	TGTGCCAGTAGAGAGACACTACCTAACACTGAAGCTTTCTTT
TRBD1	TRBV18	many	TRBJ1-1	CASSREGQKAFF	TGTGCCAGCTCACGGGAGGGACAGAAAGCTTTCTTT
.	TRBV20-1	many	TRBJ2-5	CSALLWQQETQYF	TGCAGTGCTCTCTTGTGGCAGCAAGAGACCCAGTACTTC
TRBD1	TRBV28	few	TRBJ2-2	CASEGTGTNAGELFF	TGTGCCAGCGAGGGGACAGGGACCAACGCCGGGGAGCTGTTTTTT
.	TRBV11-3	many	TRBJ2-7	CASSSRDAGSYEQYF	TGTGCCAGCAGCTCACGGGATGCCGGTTCCTACGAGCAGTACTTC
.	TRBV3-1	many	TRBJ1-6	CASSPPGFEVSPLHF	TGTGCCAGCAGCCCTCCGGGCTTTGAAGTCTCACCCCTCCACTTT
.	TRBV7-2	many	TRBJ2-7	CASSLDTGLGEQYF	TGTGCCAGCAGCTTAGATACCGGGTTGGGCGAGCAGTACTTC
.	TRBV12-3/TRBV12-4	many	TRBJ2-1	CASSFRGDEQFF	TGTGCCAGCAGTTTTAGGGGTGATGAGCAGTTCTTC
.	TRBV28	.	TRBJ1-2	CASRADTDYGYTF	TGTGCCAGCAGGGCGGACACTGACTATGGCTACACCTTC
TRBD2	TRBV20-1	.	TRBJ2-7	CSASVLSGRAGEQYF	TGCAGTGCTAGTGTCCTTAGCGGGAGGGCCGGCGAGCAGTACTTC
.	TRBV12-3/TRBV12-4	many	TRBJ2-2	CASSFSRLGPGKAGELFF	TGTGCCAGCAGTTTTTCTCGATTAGGACCCGGGAAGGCCGGGGAGCTGTTTTTT
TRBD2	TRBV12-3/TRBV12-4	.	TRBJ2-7	CASTASPGIGLAGGLYEQYF	TGTGCCAGCACCGCTTCGCCGGGGATAGGGTTAGCGGGAGGGCTCTACGAGCAGTACTTC
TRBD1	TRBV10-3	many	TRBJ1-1	CAIRSDRGKTEAFF	TGTGCCATCAGGAGCGACAGGGGGAAGACTGAAGCTTTCTTT
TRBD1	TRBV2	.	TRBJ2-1	CASRRTGGPQTNEQFF	TGTGCCAGCCGCAGGACAGGGGGCCCACAAACCAATGAGCAGTTCTTC
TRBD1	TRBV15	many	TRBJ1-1	CATSRDRGTEAFF	TGTGCCACCAGCAGAGACAGGGGGACTGAAGCTTTCTTT
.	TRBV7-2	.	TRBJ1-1	CASSLAQLNTEAFF	TGTGCCAGCAGCTTAGCACAGTTGAACACTGAAGCTTTCTTT
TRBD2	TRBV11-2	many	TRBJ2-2	CASSSRPGTSFTDTGELFF	TGTGCCAGCAGCTCTCGTCCCGGGACTAGTTTTACGGACACCGGGGAGCTGTTTTTT
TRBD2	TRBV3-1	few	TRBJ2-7	CASSPTRGRAGEQYF	TGTGCCAGCAGCCCGACGCGCGGGAGGGCCGGCGAGCAGTACTTC
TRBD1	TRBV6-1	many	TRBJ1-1	CASSHGTGALEAFF	TGTGCCAGCAGCCACGGGACAGGGGCCTTAGAAGCTTTCTTT
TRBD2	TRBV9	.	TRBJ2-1	CASSPEGLLGIEQFF	TGTGCCAGCAGCCCTGAGGGACTACTAGGCATTGAGCAGTTCTTC
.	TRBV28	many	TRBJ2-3	CASKGTTDTQYF	TGTGCCAGCAAGGGGACCACAGATACGCAGTATTTT
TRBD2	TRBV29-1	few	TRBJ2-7	CSVGRGELYEQYF	TGCAGCGTTGGTCGGGGGGAACTCTACGAGCAGTACTTC
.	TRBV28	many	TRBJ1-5	CASSSPLLGSSQPQHF	TGTGCCAGCAGTTCACCCTTGCTGGGCAGTAGTCAGCCCCAGCATTTT
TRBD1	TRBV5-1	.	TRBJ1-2	CASSLSRRGQGHGYTF	TGCGCCAGCAGCTTGAGTCGGAGGGGACAGGGCCATGGCTACACCTTC
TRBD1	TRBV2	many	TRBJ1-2	CASTQWTGDGYTF	TGTGCCAGCACCCAATGGACAGGGGACGGCTACACCTTC
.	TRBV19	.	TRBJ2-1	CASKKDSGPLNEQFF	TGTGCCAGCAAAAAGGACAGTGGGCCTCTAAATGAGCAGTTCTTC
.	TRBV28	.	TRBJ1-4	CASRPQETNEKLFF	TGTGCCAGCAGACCACAGGAGACTAATGAAAAACTGTTTTTT
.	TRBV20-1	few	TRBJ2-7	CSYRRDSSYEQYF	TGCAGTTACCGGCGCGATAGCTCCTACGAGCAGTACTTC
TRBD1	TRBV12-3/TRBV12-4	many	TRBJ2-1	CASGETGGYNEQFF	TGTGCCAGCGGGGAGACAGGGGGTTACAATGAGCAGTTCTTC
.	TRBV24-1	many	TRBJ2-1	CATSDLGRGTHNEQFF	TGTGCCACCAGTGACCTGGGTAGGGGGACCCACAATGAGCAGTTCTTC